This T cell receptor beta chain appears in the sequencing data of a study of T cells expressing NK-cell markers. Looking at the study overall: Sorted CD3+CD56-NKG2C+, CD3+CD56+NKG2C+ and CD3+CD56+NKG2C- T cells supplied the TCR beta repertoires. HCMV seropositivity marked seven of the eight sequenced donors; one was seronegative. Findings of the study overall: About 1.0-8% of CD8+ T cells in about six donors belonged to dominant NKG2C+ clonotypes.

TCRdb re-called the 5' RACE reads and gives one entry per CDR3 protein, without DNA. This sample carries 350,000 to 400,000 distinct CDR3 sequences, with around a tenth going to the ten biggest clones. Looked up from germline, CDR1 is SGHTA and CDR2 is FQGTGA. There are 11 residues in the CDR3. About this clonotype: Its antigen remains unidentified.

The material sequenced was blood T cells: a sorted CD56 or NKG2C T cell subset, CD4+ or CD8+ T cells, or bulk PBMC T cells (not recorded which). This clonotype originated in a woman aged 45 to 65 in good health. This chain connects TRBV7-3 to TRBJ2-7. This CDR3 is CASTFTYEQYF.